The rows below give T cell receptor beta chains drawn from one sample of a study of Graves' ophthalmopathy and Graves' hyperthyroidism. Using its own MiXCR run on the multiplex PCR reads, TCRdb lists one record per CDR3 protein. The profile shows about 740,000 distinct CDR3 sequences, 40% of them singletons. The material sequenced was peripheral blood. These receptors came from an adult man with Graves' ophthalmopathy. Each CDR3 is given with its conserved first and last residue. A D gene is named only where the DNA matches it firmly. Size is stated for part of the rows, as once, few or many counts, or as a class when the clone is expanded.

size,D,V,J,DNA,CDR3
few,TRBD1,TRBV11-3,TRBJ2-6,TGTGCCAGCAGCCCATCGGGACAGGGCGTAGGGGCCAACGTCCTGACTTTC,CASSPSGQGVGANVLTF
.,.,TRBV10-3,TRBJ1-3,TGTGCCAGCAGTCGACAGGAATCTGGAAACACCATATATTTT,CASSRQESGNTIYF
.,.,TRBV29-1,TRBJ1-2,TGCAGTTTGTCGGACTATGGCTACACCTTC,CSLSDYGYTF
many,.,TRBV4-1,TRBJ2-7,TGCGCCAGCAGCCAAGGGGACGGCTACGAGCAGTACTTC,CASSQGDGYEQYF
.,TRBD1,TRBV19,TRBJ2-6,TGTGCCAGTAGTATGGGACAGTCTGGGGCCAACGTCCTGGCTTTC,CASSMGQSGANVLAF
few,.,TRBV5-1,TRBJ1-5,TGCGCCAGCCGTATCGGGCTGAGCAATCAGCCCCAGCATTTT,CASRIGLSNQPQHF
many,.,TRBV5-1,TRBJ2-7,TGTGCCAGCAGCCCGAACGATTACGAGCAGTACTTC,CASSPNDYEQYF
.,TRBD1,TRBV20-1,TRBJ2-7,TGCAGTGCTGCCCCGGGACAGGAGCACGAGCAGTACTTC,CSAAPGQEHEQYF
many,.,TRBV7-2,TRBJ1-1,TGTGCCAGCAGTCCCATCGGGGGTCTCGAAGCTTTCTTT,CASSPIGGLEAFF
few,.,TRBV19,TRBJ2-7,TGTGCCAGTAGTATTTCGGAGAAATCCTACGAGCAGTACTTC,CASSISEKSYEQYF
.,TRBD1,TRBV7-2,TRBJ1-5,TGTGCCAGCAGCCGCGACAGGGGAGTCGGCAATCAGCCCCAGCATTTT,CASSRDRGVGNQPQHF
many,TRBD1,TRBV9,TRBJ2-6,TGTGCCAGCAGCGTTACAGGGGTCGGGGCCAACGTCCTGACTTTC,CASSVTGVGANVLTF
.,TRBD2,TRBV9,TRBJ2-2,TGTGCCAGCAGCACGGGACTAGTGAACACCGGGGAGCTGTTTTTT,CASSTGLVNTGELFF
few,TRBD2,TRBV5-4,TRBJ2-5,TGTGCCAGCAGCTTGGATCCAGCGGGGGCCGGGACCCAGTACTTC,CASSLDPAGAGTQYF
many,.,TRBV7-2,TRBJ1-3,TGTGCCAGCAGCTTAGGCTCACTCTCTGGAAACACCATATATTTT,CASSLGSLSGNTIYF
.,.,TRBV29-1,TRBJ1-2,TGCAGCGTTAAGAGGACGGAATATGGCTACACCTTC,CSVKRTEYGYTF
.,TRBD1,TRBV7-9,TRBJ2-7,TGTGCCAGCAGCGAAACGGGGACAGATTACGAGCAGTACTTC,CASSETGTDYEQYF
.,.,TRBV5-1,TRBJ2-5,TGCGCCAGCAGCCCGGAGGCGGGCACGAGGACCCAGTACTTC,CASSPEAGTRTQYF
.,TRBD1,TRBV10-3,TRBJ1-1,TGTGCCAGCTGTGGACAGGGCATTAACACTGAAGCTTTCTTT,CASCGQGINTEAFF
once,.,TRBV6-5,TRBJ1-4,TGTGCCTGCAGACACAGGGAGGGGAATGAAAAACTGTTTTTT,CACRHREGNEKLFF
few,.,TRBV2,TRBJ2-7,TGTGCCAGCAGTGAAGGTGCTAGCAGGAGGGCCTTCCTCTACGAGCAGTACTTC,CASSEGASRRAFLYEQYF
.,.,TRBV25-1,TRBJ1-5,TGTGCCAGCAGTGAATACATGGACGGTCAGCCCCAGCATTTT,CASSEYMDGQPQHF
.,TRBD2,TRBV10-3,TRBJ2-3,TGTGCCATCAGTGGGAGGACTAGCGGGATTACAGATACGCAGTATTTT,CAISGRTSGITDTQYF
.,.,TRBV20-1,TRBJ2-5,TGCAGTGCTAGCTTAACAGGGCAAGAGACCCAGTACTTC,CSASLTGQETQYF
.,TRBD1,TRBV12-5,TRBJ2-5,TGTGCTAGTGGTTTGTGTCTGGGACAGCAACAGACCCAGTACTTC,CASGLCLGQQQTQYF
.,.,TRBV20-1,TRBJ1-2,TGCAGTGCCCCTGAGCGTAGGGCGGGCGGCTACACCTTC,CSAPERRAGGYTF
few,.,TRBV12-3/TRBV12-4,TRBJ1-6,TGTGCCAGCAGTTTCTCGGGAGGGCGGAATTCACCCCTCCACTTT,CASSFSGGRNSPLHF
.,.,TRBV29-1,TRBJ2-7,TGCAGCGTTGAGTCTCCAGTGGGTTATGGCTACACCTACGAGCAGTACTTC,CSVESPVGYGYTYEQYF
many,TRBD1,TRBV19,TRBJ1-1,TGTGCCAGTACCCTACAGGGGATCACTGAAGCTTTCTTT,CASTLQGITEAFF
many,.,TRBV6-6,TRBJ1-2,TGTGCCAGCTCGGTACAGGCGAATGTTGGCTACACCTTC,CASSVQANVGYTF
few,TRBD1,TRBV20-1,TRBJ2-7,TGCAGTGCTCTGGGACAGTCCTACGAGCAGTACTTC,CSALGQSYEQYF
many,.,TRBV4-3,TRBJ2-5,TGCGCCAGCAGCCAAGGGTATGGGCGGGAAGGGACCCAGTACTTC,CASSQGYGREGTQYF
many,TRBD1,TRBV5-1,TRBJ1-2,TGCGCCAGCAGCCAGACCGGACAGGGTTTCAGTGGCTACACCTTC,CASSQTGQGFSGYTF
many,.,TRBV29-1,TRBJ2-5,TGCAGCGTTGTATCCCCGGACAAAGGAGAGACCCAGTACTTC,CSVVSPDKGETQYF
.,.,TRBV6-5,TRBJ2-5,TGTGCCAGCAGGCCTTCGACAATACCGGAGACCCAGTACTTC,CASRPSTIPETQYF
.,.,TRBV15,TRBJ1-2,TGTGCCACCAGCAGTGAGTCTCGGACGAATGGCTACACCTTC,CATSSESRTNGYTF
.,.,TRBV29-1,TRBJ2-5,TGCAGCATTTTGGCAGTCCAAGAGACCCAGTACTTC,CSILAVQETQYF
few,.,TRBV7-9,TRBJ2-5,TGTGCCAGCAGCTCCGGGACGTGGGAGACCCAGTACTTC,CASSSGTWETQYF
many,.,TRBV29-1,TRBJ1-2,TGCAGCGGAGACGGGGATGGCTACACCTTC,CSGDGDGYTF
many,.,TRBV5-6,TRBJ2-5,TGTGCCAGCACCTACAGGAAATTAGGGGGAGAGACCCAGTACTTC,CASTYRKLGGETQYF
.,TRBD1,TRBV7-9,TRBJ1-1,TGTGCCAGCAGCTTAGACGGGACAGGGGGCCCGAACACTGAAGCTTTCTTT,CASSLDGTGGPNTEAFF
.,.,TRBV6-5,TRBJ1-1,TGTGCCAGCAGTTACTCGGGCACGTACACTGAAGCTTTCTTT,CASSYSGTYTEAFF
few,TRBD1,TRBV20-1,TRBJ1-1,TGCAGTGCTTCCAGGGGGCGAACTGAAGCTTTCTTT,CSASRGRTEAFF
many,TRBD1,TRBV7-3,TRBJ2-5,TGTGCCAGCAGCTTAGCCGGGACAGGGGGAGAGACCCAGTACTTC,CASSLAGTGGETQYF
.,.,TRBV10-3,TRBJ1-2,TGTGCCAGCAGTCCCGGTTTGGGGGTAGAGGGCTACACCTTC,CASSPGLGVEGYTF
.,.,TRBV5-6,TRBJ1-5,TGTGCCAGCAGCAAGGACAATCAGCCCCAGCATTTT,CASSKDNQPQHF
many,.,TRBV19,TRBJ1-2,TGTGCCAGTAGTATAAGTCAGATCAACTATGGCTACACCTTC,CASSISQINYGYTF